Shown below are 19 T cell receptor beta chains from a single sample sequenced in a study of cytomegalovirus exposure and HLA in healthy donors. Researchers ran the PCR with 60 Vbeta and 13 Jbeta primers. Clones were read by immunoSEQ multiplex PCR, and TCRdb kept only the in-frame ones, dropping some. The profile shows 130,000 to 150,000 clones, about 79% of them singletons. Sequencing was performed on PBMCs. All receptors derive from a male donor in good health and CMV-seronegative.

This clone was recorded only once. The genes are TRBV11-2 and TRBJ2-7; 7 bases agree with TRBD1. Germline CDR1 SGHAT, CDR2 FQNNGV. Germline trimming cut 6 bases from V and 1 base from J; bases unmatched to any gene: 6. The CDR3 is 14 amino acids. The DNA of the CDR3 is TGTGCCAGCAGACAGACAGGGTCTTCCTACGAGCAGTACTTC. Encoded protein: CASRQTGSSYEQYF.

The genes are TRBV4-3 and TRBJ1-2; 7 bases are a match to TRBD1. In germline, CDR1 is LGHNA, CDR2 YSLEER. This CDR3 region has 15 residues. After removal of 4 bases from V and 4 bases from J, the junction contained 9 bases not matched to a gene. CDR3 amino acids: CASSLIGGFGYGYTF. The CDR3 DNA is TGCGCCAGCAGCCTAATAGGGGGCTTCGGCTATGGCTACACCTTC.

The J gene is TRBJ1-2, the V gene TRBV18; TRBD1 matches at 9 bases. Germline CDR1 KGHSH, CDR2 LQKENI. Trimming removed 5 bases from V and 6 bases from J; junction bases left unmatched: 10. The CDR3 consists of 15 residues. The CDR3 sequence: CASSVPGTGKDGYTF. CDR3 nucleotides: TGTGCCAGCTCAGTCCCCGGGACAGGGAAGGATGGCTACACCTTC.

The V gene is TRBV4-3, the J gene TRBJ1-1, with D uncertain. Germline V gene lookup returns CDR1 LGHNA and CDR2 YSLEER. V gave up 5 bases and J gave up 2 bases, with 9 bases separating them. The CDR3 is 13 amino acids. In DNA form, the CDR3 reads TGCGCCAGCAGCATCACAGTCAACACTGAAGCTTTCTTT. Its protein product is CASSITVNTEAFF.

V is TRBV6-5 and J is TRBJ2-5; TRBD2 is a possible D gene (5 bases). The CDR3 is 11 amino acids. Germline assignment: CDR1 MNHEY and CDR2 SVGAGI. V lost 6 bases, J lost 7 bases, and 9 bases lay in between. CDR3 sequence: CASSAGGTQYF. DNA for the CDR3: TGTGCCAGCAGCGCCGGAGGGACCCAGTACTTC.

The chain is built from TRBV7-9 and TRBJ2-4; TRBD2 aligns across 12 bases. Germline CDR1 SEHNR, CDR2 FQNEAQ (reference sequence). The CDR3 consists of 16 residues. The J segment lost 8 bases and the V segment lost 1 base, leaving 6 bases of the junction unmatched. The CDR3 nucleotides read TGTGCCAGCAGCTTAGGACTAGCGGGAGTCGGGGACATTCAGTACTTC. Translated, it gives CASSLGLAGVGDIQYF. The full variable domain, its missing parts supplied by reference TRBV7-9 and TRBJ2-4, is DTGVSQNPRHKITKRGQNVTFRCDPISEHNRLYWYRQTLGQGPEFLTYFQNEAQLEKSRLLSDRFSAERPKGSFSTLEIQRTEQGDSAMYLCASSLGLAGVGDIQYFGAGTRLSVL.

The CDR3 nucleotides read TGTGCCAGTGGACTAGCGGGACAAGAGACCCAGTACTTC. Its protein product is CASGLAGQETQYF. This chain uses TRBV9 with TRBJ2-5, with 12 bases fitting TRBD2. The J segment lost 2 bases and the V segment lost 8 bases, leaving 1 base of the junction unmatched. The length of the CDR3 is 13 residues. Germline V gene data show CDR1 as SGDLS and CDR2 as YYNGEE. Looking up the rest from reference TRBV9 and TRBJ2-5 gives the full variable domain: DSGVTQTPKHLITATGQRVTLRCSPRSGDLSVYWYQQSLDQGLQFLIQYYNGEERAKGNILERFSAQQFPDLHSELNLSSLELGDSALYFCASGLAGQETQYFGPGTRLLVL.

The chain joins TRBV20-1 to TRBJ2-3, with unresolved D. The length of the CDR3 is 11 residues. CDR1 and CDR2 from the germline V gene are DFQATT and SNEGSKA (reference sequence). Trimming pared 5 bases from V and 7 bases from J, leaving 10 bases between. Here the CDR3 reads CSAGKDNTQYF. The CDR3 DNA follows: TGCAGTGCTGGCAAAGACAATACGCAGTATTTT.

This rearrangement joins TRBV5-6 to TRBJ1-3, with TRBD1 matching 8 bases. The CDR3 has 17 residues. The J segment lost 0 bases and the V segment lost 4 bases, leaving 9 bases of the junction unmatched. Germline CDR1 is SGHDT and CDR2 is YYEEEE. CDR3 amino acids: CASSRLDRALSGNTIYF. CDR3 nucleotide sequence: TGTGCCAGCAGCCGCCTGGACAGGGCTCTCTCTGGAAACACCATATATTTT.

CDR3 DNA: TGCAGCGTTGGGGACTGGAACTCCTACGAGCAGTACTTC. This encodes CSVGDWNSYEQYF. The genes are TRBV29-1 and TRBJ2-7, with D possibly TRBD2 on 6 matching bases. The CDR3 totals 13 residues. From germline, CDR1 is SQVTM and CDR2 ANQGSEA. V was shortened by 4 bases and J by 0 bases, with 10 bases between the two germline ends.

This rearrangement joins TRBV2 to TRBJ1-2, with 7 bases lining up with TRBD1. V shed 2 bases, J shed 2 bases, and the junction held 11 bases outside the gene matches. Germline-derived CDR1 and CDR2 are SNHLY and FYNNEI. CDR3 size: 17 residues. This CDR3 is CASSEPQGGGKNYGYTF. CDR3 DNA: TGTGCCAGCAGTGAACCCCAAGGAGGGGGCAAGAACTATGGCTACACCTTC. The complete variable domain, with remaining parts taken from reference TRBV2 and TRBJ1-2, reads EPEVTQTPSHQVTQMGQEVILRCVPISNHLYFYWYRQILGQKVEFLVSFYNNEISEKSEIFDDQFSVERPDGSNFTLKIRSTKLEDSAMYFCASSEPQGGGKNYGYTFGSGTRLTVV.

This clone was counted a few times. The chain joins TRBV29-1 to TRBJ2-7; TRBD2 matches at 10 bases. Germline V gene data show CDR1 as SQVTM and CDR2 as ANQGSEA. Trimming cost V 6 bases and J 5 bases; bases outside gene matches: 7. CDR3 length equals 13 residues. CDR3 residues: CSVRAGGQNEQYF. CDR3 DNA: TGCAGCGTACGAGCGGGAGGGCAGAACGAGCAGTACTTC.

The chain carries TRBV4-1 and TRBJ2-5, with 12 bases aligning to TRBD2. From germline, CDR1 is MGHRA and CDR2 YSYEKL. Trimming took 1 base from V and 5 from J; bases not matched to a gene: 14. The length of the CDR3 is 19 residues. The CDR3 region is CASSQGLAGEIARRETQYF. The CDR3 nucleotides read TGCGCCAGCAGCCAAGGACTAGCGGGAGAGATCGCGAGACGGGAGACCCAGTACTTC.

This clone was recorded a few times. V and J are TRBV7-9 and TRBJ2-1; 7 bases match TRBD1. CDR1 SEHNR and CDR2 FQNEAQ come from the germline V gene (reference sequence). The CDR3 runs to 13 residues. The V and J ends lost 5 bases and 6 bases, in that order; junction bases with no gene match: 4. CDR3 sequence reads: CASSLTGSNEQFF. The CDR3 DNA reads as TGTGCCAGCAGCCTGACAGGGAGCAATGAGCAGTTCTTC. Full variable domain (outside the CDR3, taken from reference TRBV7-9 and TRBJ2-1): DTGVSQNPRHKITKRGQNVTFRCDPISEHNRLYWYRQTLGQGPEFLTYFQNEAQLEKSRLLSDRFSAERPKGSFSTLEIQRTEQGDSAMYLCASSLTGSNEQFFGPGTRLTVL.

The V gene is TRBV6-5, the J gene TRBJ2-1, with 8 bases fitting TRBD1. The CDR3 length is 14 residues. Germline CDR1 and CDR2: MNHEY and SVGAGI. J gave up 10 bases and V 7 bases, and 12 bases lay outside the gene matches. The CDR3 region is CASTPPGGGLEQFF. As DNA, the CDR3 is TGTGCCAGCACCCCCCCAGGGGGCGGACTAGAGCAGTTCTTC.

The chain links TRBV6-6 to TRBJ1-1; TRBD1 might be the D (5 bases). Germline values: CDR1 MNHNY, CDR2 SVGAGI (reference sequence). V was clipped by 0 bases and J by 4 bases, with 12 bases between them. CDR3 length equals 15 residues. The DNA for the CDR3 is TGTGCCAGCAGTTACTCGACGGGGGGGGGCACTGAAGCTTTCTTT. It translates to CASSYSTGGGTEAFF.

The chain combines TRBV9 with TRBJ1-1; unclear D gene. Germline assignment: CDR1 SGDLS and CDR2 YYNGEE. V was clipped by 0 bases and J by 1 base, with 13 bases between them. The CDR3 is 16 amino acids. The CDR3, as DNA: TGTGCCAGCAGCGTAGGAAGAGGAGGAACGAACACTGAAGCTTTCTTT. Amino acids: CASSVGRGGTNTEAFF.

This chain uses TRBV29-1 with TRBJ2-2; 7 bases align to TRBD1. Germline V gene sequence: CDR1 SQVTM, CDR2 ANQGSEA. With 6 bases clipped from V and 6 bases from J, the junction kept 7 bases outside the gene matches. This CDR3 region has 13 residues. The CDR3, as DNA: TGCAGCGTGAACAGGGGAGCGGCCGGGGAGCTGTTTTTT. Its protein product is CSVNRGAAGELFF.

V usage is TRBV6-4 and J usage is TRBJ2-1, with TRBD2 as a possible D gene (5 bases). V dropped 2 bases and J dropped 5 bases, with 7 bases sitting between them. Per the germline V gene, CDR1 is MRHNA and CDR2 is SNTAGT. The CDR3 spans 13 residues. In DNA, the CDR3 is TGTGCCAGCAGTGACAGGGAGAACAATGAGCAGTTCTTC. The encoded protein is CASSDRENNEQFF.